Below, one T cell receptor (beta chain) is given with its context. The sample originates from a study of Ad26.COV2.S vaccination and SARS-CoV-2 variants. The treatment denotes: some 20 received Ad26.COV2.S at low or high dose, single or two shots; 5 received placebo; per-sample allocation not given. Vaccine and placebo recipients were sampled on day 63 after the first injection. Unmatched junction bases numbered 7, after V lost 1 base and J lost 7 bases. Germline values: CDR1 KGHSH, CDR2 LQKENI. The length of the CDR3 is 16 residues. TCRdb's copy holds only in-frame clones and misses some; the assay was immunoSEQ multiplex PCR. The sample carries roughly 460,000 clones, approximately 90% recorded once.

This TCR was sampled from a person aged 18 to 59 who received the Ad26.COV2.S COVID-19 vaccine or a placebo. Source: peripheral blood, taken in a trial of Ad26.COV2.S vaccine versus placebo. V gene TRBV18 combines with J gene TRBJ2-1, with TRBD2 matching over 10 bases. The CDR3 region has the DNA TGTGCCAGCTCACCACGGCTAGCGGGAGTCGGTAATGAGCAGTTCTTC. Translated, it gives CASSPRLAGVGNEQFF.